This T cell receptor (beta chain) was identified in a study of blood T cell repertoires in COVID-19. As for the study in general: In each case, the material was cDNA or gDNA derived from T cells, B-cell-depleted T cells, or PBMCs.

The V end lost 5 bases, the J end lost 3 bases, and 10 bases lay between the germline ends. CDR3 length equals 13 residues. Germline lookup yields CDR1 SEHNR and CDR2 FQNEAQ (reference sequence). Under the authors' procedure: Quantification of nucleated cells was approximated via reference gene primer amplification. Here immunoSEQ multiplex PCR was the method, and the copy in TCRdb shows in-frame clones only, minus some. V, J and clone size reflect that table, while D and trimming were determined from the DNA. The sample has roughly 240,000 clones, approximately 87% seen once. Sequenced material: peripheral blood. The receptor was derived from a man aged 55 to 69 who had recovered from COVID-19. The J gene is TRBJ1-1, the V gene TRBV7-9; TRBD1 might be the D (5 bases). The CDR3 region is CASSRSGDTEAFF. The DNA for the CDR3 is TGTGCCAGCAGCCGATCGGGGGACACTGAAGCTTTCTTT.